These 17 T cell receptor beta chains share one sample of origin, sequenced in a study of blood T cell repertoires in COVID-19. TCRdb's copy holds only in-frame clones and misses some; the assay was immunoSEQ multiplex PCR. The sample yields about 400,000 clones, 88% seen once. Sequenced input: PBMCs or T cells enriched from blood (not recorded which). The receptors were gathered from a woman aged 40 to 50 with acute COVID-19.

V usage is TRBV24-1 and J usage is TRBJ2-1, with 7 bases identical to TRBD2. The V gene end was trimmed by 3 bases and the J gene end by 8 bases; junction bases not matched to a gene: 12. CDR3 length: 16 residues. Germline CDR1 reads KGHDR; CDR2 reads SFDVKD. The CDR3, as DNA: TGTGCCACCAGTGATCCGGGACTACCCCCCAAGGATGAGCAGTTCTTC. This codes for CATSDPGLPPKDEQFF.

This chain links TRBV4-1 with TRBJ1-1, with D perhaps TRBD1 (6 bases). Germline values: CDR1 MGHRA, CDR2 YSYEKL. The CDR3 has 15 residues. V lost 2 bases and J lost 4, with 14 bases in between. The CDR3 spells CASSQRGAGGTEAFF. For the CDR3, the DNA is TGCGCCAGCAGCCAACGGGGGGCAGGCGGCACTGAAGCTTTCTTT.

This chain links TRBV10-3 with TRBJ1-2; TRBD1 agrees at 7 bases. The V segment lost 3 bases and the J segment 4 bases; nucleotides outside the gene matches: 8. CDR1 and CDR2 from the germline V gene are ENHRY and SYGVKD. CDR3 length: 15 residues. CDR3 amino acids: CAISELDRAGYGYTF. CDR3 coding DNA: TGTGCCATCAGTGAACTCGACAGGGCGGGCTATGGCTACACCTTC.

This clone came up once. CDR3 DNA: TGTGCCAGCAGGGGACAGGGGAAAGATACGCAGTATTTT. Encoded protein: CASRGQGKDTQYF. V usage is TRBV13 and J usage is TRBJ2-3; 10 bases map to TRBD1. CDR1 is PRHDT, CDR2 FYEKMQ, per germline (reference sequence). V gave up 6 bases and J gave up 5 bases; unmatched junction bases: 2. The CDR3 is 13 residues long.

The chain is built from TRBV14 and TRBJ1-3, with 8 bases that match TRBD1. From germline, CDR1 is SGHDN and CDR2 FVKESK. J was trimmed by 4 bases and V by 6 bases; bases with no gene match: 8. CDR3 length: 15 residues. In nucleotides, the CDR3 is TGTGCCAGCAGGCAGAGCAGGGGGCTCGGAAACACCATATATTTT. Residues: CASRQSRGLGNTIYF.

The V and J genes are TRBV6-6 and TRBJ2-3; D is ambiguous. The CDR3 is 16 amino acids. V was shortened by 10 bases and J by 0 bases, with 20 bases between the two germline ends. Per the germline V gene, CDR1 is MNHNY and CDR2 is SVGAGI (reference sequence). CDR3 in amino acids: CATSASILLSTDTQYF. In DNA form, the CDR3 reads TGTGCCACCTCAGCCTCGATACTACTGAGCACAGATACGCAGTATTTT.

A note on this clone: At one end the junction does not follow the germline gene, possibly because of a read error. The chain combines TRBV20-1 with TRBJ2-1, with unresolved D. The CDR3 runs 11 residues. Germline V gene lookup returns CDR1 DFQATT and CDR2 SNEGSKA (reference sequence). The CDR3 is CSARVSKIEVF. CDR3 DNA: TGCAGTGCTAGAGTTAGTAAGATCGAGGTCTTC.

This clone was detected only a few times. The chain joins TRBV3-1 (or the pseudogene TRBV3-2) to TRBJ1-2; tentatively, D is TRBD1 (5 bases). The germline gives CDR1 LGHDT, CDR2 YNNKEL (reference sequence). With 0 bases removed from V and 4 bases from J, the gap between germline ends came to 18 bases. The CDR3 is 17 residues long. Here the CDR3 DNA reads TGTGCCAGCAGCCAAGAAGCGGGGAACAGGATCCTCTATGGCTACACCTTC. It translates to CASSQEAGNRILYGYTF.

The chain is built from TRBV5-1 and TRBJ2-3, with 8 positions matching TRBD2. Losses at the gene ends were 5 bases for V and 4 bases for J; bases not matched to a gene: 9. CDR3 length equals 15 residues. Germline-derived CDR1 and CDR2 are SGHRS and YFSETQ. CDR3 coding DNA: TGCGCCAGCAGGGGACTAGTTCTGAGCGCAGATACGCAGTATTTT. This gives the protein CASRGLVLSADTQYF. Combining the CDR3 with reference TRBV5-1 and TRBJ2-3 gives the whole variable domain KAGVTQTPRYLIKTRGQQVTLSCSPISGHRSVSWYQQTPGQGLQFLFEYFSETQRNKGNFPGRFSGRQFSNSRSEMNVSTLELGDSALYLCASRGLVLSADTQYFGPGTRLTVL.

The gene calls are TRBV11-3 and TRBJ2-3; 9 bases agree with TRBD2. J lost 4 bases, V lost 5 bases, and 13 bases had no gene match. The V gene's germline CDR1 is SGHNT and CDR2 YENEEA. The CDR3 is made up of 17 amino acids. The chain's CDR3 is CASSPRTSALPSDTQYF. DNA for the CDR3: TGTGCCAGCAGCCCACGGACTAGCGCGCTACCGTCAGATACGCAGTATTTT.

The rearrangement joins TRBV6-5 to TRBJ2-1; TRBD2 aligns across 8 bases. The CDR3 consists of 14 residues. The junction had 1 base not matched to a gene; V was cut back by 6 bases and J by 0 bases. The germline gives CDR1 MNHEY, CDR2 SVGAGI. The CDR3 DNA reads TGTGCCAGCAGGGCGGGGGGCTCCTACAATGAGCAGTTCTTC. Its protein is CASRAGGSYNEQFF.

The rearrangement links TRBV5-1 to TRBJ1-4; D ambiguous. Germline V lookup: CDR1 SGHRS, CDR2 YFSETQ. CDR3 length equals 14 residues. V was cut by 0 bases and J by 0 bases, with 3 bases left in between. CDR3 sequence: CASSLDSTNEKLFF. The CDR3, as DNA: TGCGCCAGCAGCTTGGACTCAACTAATGAAAAACTGTTTTTT.

This clone was detected only once. The V call is TRBV25-1, the J call TRBJ2-2; D unresolved. Germline loops: CDR1 MGHDK, CDR2 SYGVNS. CDR3 length: 13 amino acids. V dropped 7 bases and J dropped 5 bases, with 11 bases sitting between them. The CDR3 region is CASMGFWTGELFF. Here the CDR3 DNA reads TGTGCCAGCATGGGCTTTTGGACCGGGGAGCTGTTTTTT.

V gene TRBV2 combines with J gene TRBJ2-5; 9 positions match TRBD2. CDR1 is SNHLY, CDR2 FYNNEI, per germline. The CDR3 is 11 residues long. V was clipped by 6 bases and J by 12 bases; unmatched bases: 5. For the CDR3, the DNA is TGTGCCAGCAGCGAGAGACTAGCGGAGTACTTC. It specifies CASSERLAEYF. Drawing the rest from reference TRBV2 and TRBJ2-5, the complete variable domain is EPEVTQTPSHQVTQMGQEVILRCVPISNHLYFYWYRQILGQKVEFLVSFYNNEISEKSEIFDDQFSVERPDGSNFTLKIRSTKLEDSAMYFCASSERLAEYFGPGTRLLVL.

The chain couples TRBV18 to TRBJ1-1; weak D call: TRBD1 (6 bases). This CDR3 region has 13 residues. Per the germline V gene, CDR1 is KGHSH and CDR2 is LQKENI. Deletions cut 5 bases from V and 4 bases from J, with 11 bases between. The CDR3 here is CASSTGLGTEAFF. The CDR3 nucleotides are TGTGCCAGCTCAACAGGGCTTGGCACTGAAGCTTTCTTT.

The chain carries TRBV2 and TRBJ2-1; D gene uncertain. The CDR3 totals 13 residues. The V end was cut by 7 bases, the J end by 4 bases, with 11 bases between. CDR1 and CDR2 (germline): SNHLY, FYNNEI. This CDR3 reads CASTRVLYNEQFF. The CDR3, as DNA: TGTGCCAGCACCCGGGTTCTATACAATGAGCAGTTCTTC.

This clone has more than one count but fewer than ten. The gene calls are TRBV27 and TRBJ2-1; D might be TRBD2 (5 bases). The CDR3 length is 14 residues. Trimming took 1 base from V and 5 from J, leaving 9 bases between them. From germline, CDR1 is MNHEY and CDR2 SMNVEV (reference sequence). The CDR3 spells CASSLLDGDNEQFF. The CDR3 DNA reads TGTGCCAGCAGTTTATTGGACGGGGACAATGAGCAGTTCTTC.